A single T cell receptor (beta chain) is shown here with its context. Its antigen is currently unknown. This sample is drawn from a study of cytomegalovirus exposure and HLA in healthy donors. Study-level information: There were approximately 85 million unique TCRs (from HLA-typed donors) in an early data release. Study results and caveats: Most observed TCR sequences were rare, whereas some public TCRs were detected in many donors.

PCR was performed using 60 Vbeta and 13 Jbeta primers. TCRdb's table, derived via immunoSEQ multiplex PCR, lists solely in-frame clones and lacks some. The sample yields about 110,000 clones, approximately 84% seen once. Healthy bone marrow donors supplied every sample. The sequence was obtained from a male donor in good health and CMV-seronegative. Sequenced sample: PBMCs.

The CDR3 protein is CASSFFERNTIYF. In DNA form, the CDR3 reads TGTGCCAGCAGCTTTTTTGAGCGGAACACCATATATTTT. The chain couples TRBV5-6 to TRBJ1-3; no clear D gene. The ends were cut back, 2 bases at V and 7 bases at J, with 10 bases in the middle. The CDR3 length is 13 residues. The germline gives CDR1 SGHDT, CDR2 YYEEEE.